This T cell receptor beta chain emerged from a study of beta chain features in type 1 diabetes. Study background: Similarity in age, gender and cell yields was seen between patients and healthy donors. Broader study findings: In these data, an HLA type influence on TCRB rearrangement remained unresolved. Patients' naive, central memory and Treg TCRB repertoires seemed closer to one another than those of healthy donors. All four CD4+ subsets of Type 1 diabetes patients contained TCRB CDR3s that were moderately but significantly shorter.

CDR3 length: 13 residues. Germline loops: CDR1 SGHRS, CDR2 YFSETQ. Trimming at V came to 0 bases and at J to 11 bases, leaving 7 bases not matched to a gene. Points on this clone: The antigen is unknown.

Reverse transcription of all isolated RNA meant that expressed TCRB transcripts were sequenced. Using immunoSEQ multiplex PCR, the repertoire was profiled, and TCRdb retains in-frame clones only, with some absent. The table records approximately 46,000 clones, approximately 40% of them present only once. The clonotype originates from a man aged 25 to 40 with type 1 diabetes. The chain has TRBV5-1 and TRBJ1-1; the match to TRBD1 covers 7 bases. Sequenced sample: stem cell memory CD4+ T cells from blood. CDR3 sequence reads: CASSLERQGTAFF. CDR3 bases: TGCGCCAGCAGCTTGGAGAGACAGGGAACGGCTTTCTTT. Based on the CDR3 plus reference TRBV5-1 and TRBJ1-1, the full variable domain is KAGVTQTPRYLIKTRGQQVTLSCSPISGHRSVSWYQQTPGQGLQFLFEYFSETQRNKGNFPGRFSGRQFSNSRSEMNVSTLELGDSALYLCASSLERQGTAFFGQGTRLTVV.